This is a list of T cell receptor beta chains from one sample in a study of CD8 T cells in Susac syndrome. MiXCR, applied by TCRdb to the immunoSEQ multiplex PCR reads, yields one record per CDR3 protein. The repertoire consists of some 300,000 distinct CDR3 sequences, with about 82% occurring once and the leading ten covering 0.21%. The sample was CD8+ T cells from PBMCs. The receptors stem from a human donor with multiple sclerosis. The CDR3 runs from the conserved cysteine through the conserved F or W. A D gene is named only where the DNA matches it firmly. Some rows have no size entry. The others give once, few or many, or a class for an expanded clone.

j_call d_call clone_size cdr3_length v_call cdr3_aa cdr3_nt
TRBJ2-1 TRBD2 NA 17 TRBV6-1 CASSEAPGRPFYNEQFF TGTGCCAGCAGTGAAGCGCCCGGGAGGCCCTTCTACAATGAGCAGTTCTTC
TRBJ2-7 NA NA 14 TRBV10-2 CASSESGVSYEQYF TGCGCCAGCAGTGAGTCGGGAGTGTCCTACGAGCAGTACTTC
TRBJ2-2 NA NA 13 TRBV30 CAWNPGLTGELFF TGTGCCTGGAATCCGGGGCTGACCGGGGAGCTGTTTTTT
TRBJ1-4 NA NA 11 TRBV27 CASRSFEKLFF TGTGCCAGCAGATCTTTTGAAAAACTGTTTTTT
TRBJ1-1 NA NA 14 TRBV5-1 CASAYTGIGTEAFF TGCGCCAGCGCCTATACAGGGATAGGCACTGAAGCTTTCTTT
TRBJ2-2 NA NA 16 TRBV12-3/TRBV12-4 CASSFESTEHTGELFF TGTGCCAGCAGTTTTGAGTCGACGGAGCACACCGGGGAGCTGTTTTTT
TRBJ2-7 NA NA 15 TRBV28 CASSFAGSASYEQYF TGTGCCAGCAGTTTTGCTGGGTCAGCCTCCTACGAGCAGTACTTC
TRBJ1-2 NA NA 14 TRBV27 CASRPGGTNYGYTF TGTGCCAGCCGCCCCGGGGGGACCAACTATGGCTACACCTTC
TRBJ1-1 NA NA 10 TRBV7-9 CASSLTEAFF TGTGCCAGCAGCTTGACAGAAGCTTTCTTT
TRBJ1-4 NA NA 16 TRBV23-1 CASSQPGTTINEKLFF TGCGCCAGCAGTCAACCCGGGACTACGATAAACGAAAAACTGTTTTTT
TRBJ2-1 NA once 12 TRBV4-2 CASSGIHIEQFF TGTGCCAGCAGCGGAATACACATAGAGCAGTTCTTC
TRBJ2-7 TRBD2 NA 16 TRBV4-2 CASSPGLAGPLYEQYF TGTGCCAGCAGCCCCGGACTAGCGGGTCCCCTCTACGAGCAGTACTTC
TRBJ1-2 NA NA 16 TRBV5-5 CASSYIDGPLSYGYTF TGTGCCAGCAGCTACATAGACGGCCCGCTCAGTTATGGCTACACCTTC
TRBJ2-1 TRBD2 NA 17 TRBV27 CASSLISGGSHHNEQFF TGTGCCAGCAGTTTGATATCGGGCGGGAGTCACCACAATGAGCAGTTCTTC
TRBJ1-1 TRBD1 NA 16 TRBV19 CASTPWDGTENTEAFF TGTGCCAGTACCCCCTGGGACGGGACAGAGAACACTGAAGCTTTCTTT
TRBJ2-1 NA few 15 TRBV6-1 CASSERTSSYNEQFF TGTGCCAGCAGTGAAAGGACGAGCTCCTACAATGAGCAGTTCTTC
TRBJ2-6 TRBD1 NA 16 TRBV5-1 CASSSWTGSGANVLTF TGCGCCAGCAGCTCCTGGACAGGGTCTGGGGCCAACGTCCTGACTTTC
TRBJ2-7 TRBD2 NA 16 TRBV9 CASSEGLAGVSYEQYF TGTGCCAGCAGCGAGGGACTAGCGGGAGTCTCCTACGAGCAGTACTTC
TRBJ2-1 TRBD2 NA 22 TRBV28 CASSLCPCWGPIAGVLWNEQFF TGTGCCAGCAGTCTCTGCCCCTGTTGGGGCCCAATAGCGGGAGTTCTTTGGAATGAGCAGTTCTTC
TRBJ2-4 TRBD1 NA 15 TRBV19 CASNGPGGPKNIQYF TGTGCCAGTAATGGGCCAGGGGGACCCAAAAACATTCAGTACTTC
TRBJ2-1 TRBD2 once 14 TRBV6-4 CASRPTSGSNEQFF TGTGCCAGCCGTCCGACTAGCGGGAGTAACGAGCAGTTCTTC
TRBJ2-1 NA NA 18 TRBV12-3/TRBV12-4 CASSLAPIQEESGNEQFF TGTGCCAGCAGTTTAGCGCCAATTCAGGAGGAATCAGGCAATGAGCAGTTCTTC
TRBJ1-1 NA NA 14 TRBV30 CAWSAGRGITEAFF TGTGCCTGGAGTGCGGGGCGGGGTATCACTGAAGCTTTCTTT
TRBJ2-1 TRBD2 NA 17 TRBV11-3 CASSLTPLGLSQNEQFF TGTGCCAGCAGCTTAACCCCCTTGGGACTAAGTCAAAATGAGCAGTTCTTC
TRBJ2-1 NA NA 16 TRBV24-1 CATSGSLGGYYNEQFF TGTGCCACCAGTGGCTCCCTGGGCGGGTACTACAATGAGCAGTTCTTC
TRBJ2-5 NA NA 14 TRBV19 CASSVVAVQETQYF TGTGCCAGTAGTGTGGTAGCGGTTCAAGAGACCCAGTACTTC
TRBJ2-7 NA NA 14 TRBV28 CASSQRGSHYEQYF TGTGCCAGCAGCCAACGAGGCTCCCACTACGAGCAGTACTTC
TRBJ2-3 NA NA 13 TRBV29-1 CSVEGSNADTQYF TGCAGCGTTGAAGGTAGTAACGCAGATACGCAGTATTTT